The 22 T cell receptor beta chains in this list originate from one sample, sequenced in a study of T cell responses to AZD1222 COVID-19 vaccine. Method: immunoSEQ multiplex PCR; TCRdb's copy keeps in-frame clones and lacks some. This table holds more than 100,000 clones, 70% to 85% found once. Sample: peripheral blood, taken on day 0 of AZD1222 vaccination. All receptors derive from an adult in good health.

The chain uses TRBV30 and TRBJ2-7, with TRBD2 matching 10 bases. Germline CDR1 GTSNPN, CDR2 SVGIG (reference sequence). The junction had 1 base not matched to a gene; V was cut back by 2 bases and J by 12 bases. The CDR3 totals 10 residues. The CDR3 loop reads CAWSLAGGYF. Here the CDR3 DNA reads TGTGCCTGGAGTTTAGCGGGAGGGTACTTC.

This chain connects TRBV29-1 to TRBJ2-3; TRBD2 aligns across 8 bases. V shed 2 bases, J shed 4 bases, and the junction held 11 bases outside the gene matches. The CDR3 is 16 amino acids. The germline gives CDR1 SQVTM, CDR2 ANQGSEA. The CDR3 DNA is TGCAGCGTTGAATATGGGAGCGGGGGAAGGGCAGATACGCAGTATTTT. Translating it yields CSVEYGSGGRADTQYF.

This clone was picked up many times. CDR3 loop: CASHTQNQPQHF. CDR3 nucleotides: TGTGCCAGCCACACCCAAAATCAGCCCCAGCATTTT. The gene calls are TRBV2 and TRBJ1-5; D gene unclear. The CDR3 has 12 residues. Trimming shortened V by 8 bases and J by 4 bases, and 9 bases separated the two germline ends. The germline gives CDR1 SNHLY, CDR2 FYNNEI.

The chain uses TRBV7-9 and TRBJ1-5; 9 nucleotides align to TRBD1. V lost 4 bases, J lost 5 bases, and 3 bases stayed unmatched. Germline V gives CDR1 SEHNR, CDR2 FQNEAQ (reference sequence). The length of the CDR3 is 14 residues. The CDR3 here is CASSSGTGHQPQHF. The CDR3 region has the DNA TGTGCCAGCAGCTCGGGGACAGGGCATCAGCCCCAGCATTTT.

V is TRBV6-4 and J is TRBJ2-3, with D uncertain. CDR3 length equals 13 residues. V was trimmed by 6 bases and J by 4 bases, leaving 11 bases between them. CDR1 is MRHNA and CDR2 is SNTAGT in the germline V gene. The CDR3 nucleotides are TGTGCCAGCAGGGGGTTGGCGTCAGATACGCAGTATTTT. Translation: CASRGLASDTQYF.

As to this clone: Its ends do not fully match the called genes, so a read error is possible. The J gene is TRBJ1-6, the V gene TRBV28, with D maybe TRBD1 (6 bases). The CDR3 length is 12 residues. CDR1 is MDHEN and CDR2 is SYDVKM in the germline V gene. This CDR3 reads CASSLSNRALHF. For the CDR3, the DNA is TGTGCCAGCAGTTTATCGAACAGGGCCCTTCACTTT.

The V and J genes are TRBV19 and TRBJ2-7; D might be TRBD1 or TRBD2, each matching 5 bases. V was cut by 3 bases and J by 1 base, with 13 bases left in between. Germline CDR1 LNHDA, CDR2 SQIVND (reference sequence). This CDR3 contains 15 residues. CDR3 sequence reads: CASSIGPGPSYEQYF. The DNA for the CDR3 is TGTGCCAGTAGTATTGGGCCGGGGCCTTCCTACGAGCAGTACTTC.

This CDR3 is CASSWTDTQYF. The CDR3 DNA reads TGTGCCAGCAGTTGGACAGATACGCAGTATTTT. The chain joins TRBV28 to TRBJ2-3; D not resolved. The CDR3 runs to 11 residues. Trimming took 4 bases from V and 3 from J, leaving 2 bases between them. CDR1 MDHEN and CDR2 SYDVKM come from the germline V gene.

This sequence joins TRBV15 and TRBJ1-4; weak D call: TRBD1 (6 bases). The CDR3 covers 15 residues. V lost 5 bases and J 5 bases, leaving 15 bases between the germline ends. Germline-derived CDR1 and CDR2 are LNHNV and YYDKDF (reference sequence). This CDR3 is CATSRTGRENEKLFF. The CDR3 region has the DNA TGTGCCACCAGCCGCACAGGGAGGGAGAATGAAAAACTGTTTTTT.

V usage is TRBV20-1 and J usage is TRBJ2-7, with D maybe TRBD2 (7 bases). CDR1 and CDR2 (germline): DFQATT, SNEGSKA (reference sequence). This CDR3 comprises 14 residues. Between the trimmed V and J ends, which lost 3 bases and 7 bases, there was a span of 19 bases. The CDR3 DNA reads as TGCAGTGCTAGTGGCCGTCTGGGGGGGCGAGAGCAGTACTTC. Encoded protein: CSASGRLGGREQYF.

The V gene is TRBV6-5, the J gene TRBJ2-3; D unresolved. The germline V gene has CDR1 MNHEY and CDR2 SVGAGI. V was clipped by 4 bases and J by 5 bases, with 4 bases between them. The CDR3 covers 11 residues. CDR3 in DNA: TGTGCCAGCAGTTTCATAGATACGCAGTATTTT. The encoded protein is CASSFIDTQYF.

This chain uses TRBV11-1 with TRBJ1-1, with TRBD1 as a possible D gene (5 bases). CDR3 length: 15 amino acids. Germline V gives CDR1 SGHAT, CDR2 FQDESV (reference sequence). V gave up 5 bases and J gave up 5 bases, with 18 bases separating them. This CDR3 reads CASSPERGAYTEAFF. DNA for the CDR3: TGTGCCAGCAGCCCGGAGAGGGGCGCATATACTGAAGCTTTCTTT.

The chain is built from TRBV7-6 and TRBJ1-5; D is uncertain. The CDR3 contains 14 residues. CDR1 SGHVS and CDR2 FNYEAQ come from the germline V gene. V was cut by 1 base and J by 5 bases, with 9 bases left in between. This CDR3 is CASSLVGGDQPQHF. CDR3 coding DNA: TGTGCCAGCAGCTTAGTGGGCGGAGATCAGCCCCAGCATTTT.

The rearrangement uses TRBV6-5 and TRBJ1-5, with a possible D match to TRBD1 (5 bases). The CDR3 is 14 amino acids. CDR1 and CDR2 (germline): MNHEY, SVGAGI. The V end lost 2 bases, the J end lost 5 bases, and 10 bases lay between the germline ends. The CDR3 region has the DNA TGTGCCAGCAGTTACACAGGCGGTGATCAGCCCCAGCATTTT. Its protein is CASSYTGGDQPQHF.

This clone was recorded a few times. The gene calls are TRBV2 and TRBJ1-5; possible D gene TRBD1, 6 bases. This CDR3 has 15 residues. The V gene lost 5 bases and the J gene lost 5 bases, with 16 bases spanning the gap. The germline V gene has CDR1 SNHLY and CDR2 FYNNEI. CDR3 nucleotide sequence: TGTGCCAGCAGTATTACAGGGACTTCCTATCAGCCCCAGCATTTT. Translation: CASSITGTSYQPQHF.

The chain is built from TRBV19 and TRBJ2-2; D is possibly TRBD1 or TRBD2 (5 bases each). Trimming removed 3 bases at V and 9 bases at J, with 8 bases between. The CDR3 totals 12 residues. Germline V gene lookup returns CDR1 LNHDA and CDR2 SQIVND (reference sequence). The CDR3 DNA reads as TGTGCCAGTAGTATTTGGGACCGGGAGCTGTTTTTT. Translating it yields CASSIWDRELFF.

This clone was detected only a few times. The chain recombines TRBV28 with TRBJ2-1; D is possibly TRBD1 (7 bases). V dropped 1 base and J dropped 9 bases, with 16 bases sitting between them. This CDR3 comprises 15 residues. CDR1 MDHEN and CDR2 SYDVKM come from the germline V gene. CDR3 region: CASSLYRWGDSEQFF. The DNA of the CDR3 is TGTGCCAGCAGTTTATACAGGTGGGGGGACAGTGAGCAGTTCTTC.

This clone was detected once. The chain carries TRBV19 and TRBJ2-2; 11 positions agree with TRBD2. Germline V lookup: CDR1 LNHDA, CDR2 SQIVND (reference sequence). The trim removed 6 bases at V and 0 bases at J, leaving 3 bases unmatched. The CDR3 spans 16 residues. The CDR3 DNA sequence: TGTGCCAGTAGCACTAGCGGGGGCCCGAACACCGGGGAGCTGTTTTTT. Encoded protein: CASSTSGGPNTGELFF.

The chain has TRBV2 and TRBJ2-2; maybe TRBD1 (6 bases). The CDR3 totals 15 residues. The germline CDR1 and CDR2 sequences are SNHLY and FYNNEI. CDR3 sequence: CVGRGRGRNTGELFF. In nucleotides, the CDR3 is TGTGTCGGCAGGGGAAGGGGTCGGAACACCGGGGAGCTGTTTTTT.

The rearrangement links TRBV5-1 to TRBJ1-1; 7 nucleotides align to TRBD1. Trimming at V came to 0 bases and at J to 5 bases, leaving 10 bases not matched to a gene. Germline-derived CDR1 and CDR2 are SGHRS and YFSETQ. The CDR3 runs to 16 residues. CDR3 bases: TGCGCCAGCAGCTTGGCCCGACAGGGCAGGAGTACTGAAGCTTTCTTT. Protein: CASSLARQGRSTEAFF.

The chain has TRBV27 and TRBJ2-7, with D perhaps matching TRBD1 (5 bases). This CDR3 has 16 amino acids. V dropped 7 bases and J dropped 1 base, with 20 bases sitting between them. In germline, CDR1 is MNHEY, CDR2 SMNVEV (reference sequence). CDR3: CASNPIHSAGSYEQYF. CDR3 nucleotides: TGTGCCAGCAACCCTATTCACTCCGCAGGGTCCTACGAGCAGTACTTC.

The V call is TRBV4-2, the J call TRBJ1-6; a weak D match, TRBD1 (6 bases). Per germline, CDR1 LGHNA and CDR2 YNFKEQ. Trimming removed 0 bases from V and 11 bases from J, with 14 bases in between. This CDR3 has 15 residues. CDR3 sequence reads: CASSQEGTPTPPLHF. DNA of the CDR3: TGTGCCAGCAGCCAAGAGGGGACACCCACGCCACCCCTCCACTTT.